The entry that follows covers one TCR beta chain sequence. Its cognate antigen is unknown. Sequencing used immunoSEQ multiplex PCR; TCRdb keeps in-frame clones, though not all of them. The sample holds about 140,000 clones, 90% to 95% seen once. Trimming took 4 bases from V and 1 from J, leaving 7 bases between them. This CDR3 is built from 13 residues. In germline, CDR1 is MGHDK, CDR2 SYGVNS. This record comes from a study of T cell responses to AZD1222 COVID-19 vaccine. Notes on the study in general: Only 5 or 6 AZD1222 recipients were seropositive at baseline.

The V call is TRBV25-1, the J call TRBJ1-1; D call uncertain. The sample consisted of peripheral blood, taken on day 0 of MenACWY control vaccination. This TCR derives from an adult in good health. The CDR3 loop reads CASSVTGNTEAFF. The CDR3 bases are TGTGCCAGCAGTGTGACCGGGAACACTGAAGCTTTCTTT.